The clone carrying this T cell receptor (beta chain) was picked up one time. These data originate in a study of control samples from healthy donors and cancer patients. This CDR3 has 15 residues. Trimming cost V 5 bases and J 6 bases; bases outside gene matches: 10. Germline lookup yields CDR1 MNHEY and CDR2 SVGEGT. Some clones are missing from TCRdb's copy, which holds only in-frame ones; the method was immunoSEQ multiplex PCR. Of about 53,000 clones in the sample, around 90% are singletons; the top ten hold about 14%. Sequences were obtained from PBMCs. This receptor was taken from a man between 60 and 75 years old with head and neck cancer. V and J are TRBV6-2 or TRBV6-3 and TRBJ2-3, with 8 nucleotides matching TRBD2. The CDR3 sequence: CASSGRRTSSDTQYF. CDR3 DNA sequence: TGTGCCAGCAGTGGACGACGGACTAGCTCGGATACGCAGTATTTT.